These 17 T cell receptor beta chains came from one sample sequenced in a study of blood T cell repertoires in COVID-19 (TCRdb year 2020). The protocol used for the library was the immunoSEQ multiplex PCR assay. Drawn from immuneACCESS, this table holds only the in-frame rearrangements with V and J called that TCRdb kept. Clones are partly lost; checked studies trace under half to an unresolved V gene and leave the rest unexplained. This sample has around 150,000 clones in its table, and over 70% of those were observed once. The ten largest clones capture around 2.7% of the sample. The specimen was peripheral blood. The receptor set was obtained from an older man with acute or convalescent COVID-19.

The J gene is TRBJ1-1, the V gene TRBV6-5, with D uncertain. Looked up from germline, CDR1 is MNHEY and CDR2 is SVGAGI. The CDR3 runs to 12 residues. Trimming removed 9 bases from V and 4 bases from J, with 12 bases in between. The CDR3 spells CASGGGSTEAFF. Here the CDR3 DNA reads TGTGCCAGTGGAGGCGGCTCCACTGAAGCTTTCTTT.

The gene calls are TRBV7-9 and TRBJ1-2; 10 bases map to TRBD1. J was trimmed by 8 bases and V by 0 bases; bases with no gene match: 9. In germline, CDR1 is SEHNR, CDR2 FQNEAQ (reference sequence). The CDR3 sequence is 16 residues long. The CDR3 sequence is CASSLAFRQGAGGYTF. The DNA of the CDR3 is TGTGCCAGCAGCTTAGCTTTTCGACAGGGGGCGGGAGGCTACACCTTC.

V and J are TRBV4-1 and TRBJ1-6; TRBD1 matches at 9 bases. Germline V gene data show CDR1 as MGHRA and CDR2 as YSYEKL. V gave up 0 bases and J gave up 9 bases; unmatched junction bases: 12. This CDR3 has 18 residues. CDR3 in amino acids: CASSQDDLMGQGSSPLHF. CDR3 in DNA: TGCGCCAGCAGCCAAGATGATCTTATGGGACAGGGTTCTTCACCCCTCCACTTT.

This clone was seen many times. The V and J genes are TRBV5-8 and TRBJ1-6; no clear D gene. The length of the CDR3 is 12 residues. Between the trimmed V and J ends, which lost 0 bases and 9 bases, there was a span of 4 bases. The germline CDR1 and CDR2 sequences are SGHTS and YDEGEE. Written as DNA, the CDR3 is TGTGCCAGCAGCTTGGAAGCTTCACCCCTCCACTTT. Its protein is CASSLEASPLHF.

The chain recombines TRBV9 with TRBJ2-5; 9 bases line up with TRBD2. Germline values: CDR1 SGDLS, CDR2 YYNGEE. Trimming removed 2 bases from V and 5 bases from J; junction bases left unmatched: 10. This CDR3 spans 16 amino acids. CDR3 coding DNA: TGTGCCAGCAGCGTGGCTAGCGGGACCCTGATGGAGACCCAGTACTTC. This codes for CASSVASGTLMETQYF.

This clone occurred once. The junction and the germline gene differ at one end; a read error may be behind it. The CDR3 reads CASSLMAGGPQLF. The CDR3 region has the DNA TGTGCCAGCAGTTTGATGGCGGGAGGGCCTCAACTCTTC. The chain has TRBV12-3 or TRBV12-4 and TRBJ2-1; 9 bases agree with TRBD2. The CDR3 is 13 residues long.

This rearrangement joins TRBV19 to TRBJ2-6; the match to TRBD1 covers 10 bases. Losses at the gene ends were 4 bases for V and 4 bases for J; bases not matched to a gene: 7. This CDR3 comprises 17 residues. The germline gives CDR1 LNHDA, CDR2 SQIVND (reference sequence). Here the CDR3 reads CASSRDRGNLGANVLTF. The DNA for the CDR3 is TGTGCCAGTAGTAGGGACAGGGGTAATTTAGGGGCCAACGTCCTGACTTTC.

The V call is TRBV7-2, the J call TRBJ2-1; a weak D match, TRBD1 (5 bases). Deletions cut 5 bases from V and 4 bases from J, with 21 bases between. CDR3 length equals 17 residues. Germline loops: CDR1 SGHTA, CDR2 FQGNSA. Here the CDR3 DNA reads TGTGCCAGCAGCCCTACCGCAGGGTTAAATTCGTACAATGAGCAGTTCTTC. It translates to CASSPTAGLNSYNEQFF.

This clone was seen a few times. This chain connects TRBV6-5 to TRBJ2-1, with 8 bases lining up with TRBD1. Per germline, CDR1 MNHEY and CDR2 SVGAGI. V was pared by 8 bases and J by 5 bases, with 11 bases of the junction left unmatched. The CDR3 is made up of 15 amino acids. The DNA for the CDR3 is TGTGCCAGCTGGGGCCGGGACAGGTTGAACAATGAGCAGTTCTTC. It yields the protein CASWGRDRLNNEQFF.

This clone was seen a few times. V and J are TRBV30 and TRBJ2-1; 9 nucleotides align to TRBD2. The germline CDR1 and CDR2 sequences are GTSNPN and SVGIG (reference sequence). The CDR3 contains 14 residues. Trimming took 8 bases from V and 0 from J; bases not matched to a gene: 5. The CDR3 sequence: CAGKREVSYNEQFF. CDR3 in DNA: TGTGCCGGGAAGCGGGAGGTCTCCTACAATGAGCAGTTCTTC.

The chain recombines TRBV11-3 with TRBJ2-7; 9 bases align to TRBD1. This CDR3 has 15 amino acids. J lost 4 bases, V lost 3 bases, and 7 bases had no gene match. From germline, CDR1 is SGHNT and CDR2 YENEEA. The CDR3 region has the DNA TGTGCCAGCAGCTTGGCCGGGACAGGGTATTACGAGCAGTACTTC. Amino acids: CASSLAGTGYYEQYF.

The V and J genes are TRBV25-1 and TRBJ2-5; 10 bases are a match to TRBD1. The junction had 5 bases not matched to a gene; V was cut back by 4 bases and J by 9 bases. CDR3 length: 13 amino acids. CDR1 is MGHDK and CDR2 is SYGVNS in the germline V gene. The CDR3 is CASSGDRGWSQYF. The CDR3 coding sequence is TGTGCCAGCAGTGGGGACAGGGGATGGTCCCAGTACTTC.

The sample holds one count of this clone. The chain uses TRBV2 and TRBJ2-7; a possible D gene is TRBD1 (5 bases). This CDR3 is built from 14 residues. In germline, CDR1 is SNHLY, CDR2 FYNNEI. V lost 4 bases and J 0 bases, leaving 10 bases between the germline ends. The CDR3 DNA sequence: TGTGCCAGCAGTGCGGCAGGGCTCTCCTACGAGCAGTACTTC. Translation gives CASSAAGLSYEQYF.

This chain connects TRBV27 to TRBJ1-1; D perhaps matches TRBD1 (6 bases). This CDR3 contains 15 residues. V was cut by 8 bases and J by 5 bases, with 21 bases left in between. Germline CDR1 MNHEY, CDR2 SMNVEV (reference sequence). The CDR3 loop is CASHHREPGRTEAFF. The CDR3 DNA reads as TGTGCCAGCCACCACAGGGAGCCCGGTAGGACTGAAGCTTTCTTT.

The V gene is TRBV7-2, the J gene TRBJ1-2; the match to TRBD1 covers 7 bases. With 4 bases clipped from V and 2 bases from J, the junction kept 4 bases outside the gene matches. The CDR3 totals 14 residues. Germline CDR1 and CDR2: SGHTA and FQGNSA. The CDR3 DNA sequence: TGTGCCAGCAGCTCAGGGGGATCGAACTATGGCTACACCTTC. Amino acid sequence: CASSSGGSNYGYTF.

The V gene is TRBV4-3, the J gene TRBJ2-1, with 7 bases lining up with TRBD2. The germline CDR1 and CDR2 sequences are LGHNA and YSLEER. The V segment lost 1 base and the J segment 6 bases; nucleotides outside the gene matches: 9. This CDR3 has 16 amino acids. The CDR3 DNA sequence: TGCGCCAGCAGCCAAGGGGGAGGGTTGGTTTCCAATGAGCAGTTCTTC. It encodes CASSQGGGLVSNEQFF.

The genes are TRBV5-5 and TRBJ1-2, with 9 bases that match TRBD1. The V and J ends lost 1 base and 2 bases, in that order; junction bases with no gene match: 3. The germline V gene encodes CDR1 SGHKS and CDR2 YYEKEE (reference sequence). This CDR3 is built from 15 residues. CDR3: CASSLTGQGNYGYTF. CDR3 DNA: TGTGCCAGCAGCTTGACGGGACAGGGCAACTATGGCTACACCTTC.